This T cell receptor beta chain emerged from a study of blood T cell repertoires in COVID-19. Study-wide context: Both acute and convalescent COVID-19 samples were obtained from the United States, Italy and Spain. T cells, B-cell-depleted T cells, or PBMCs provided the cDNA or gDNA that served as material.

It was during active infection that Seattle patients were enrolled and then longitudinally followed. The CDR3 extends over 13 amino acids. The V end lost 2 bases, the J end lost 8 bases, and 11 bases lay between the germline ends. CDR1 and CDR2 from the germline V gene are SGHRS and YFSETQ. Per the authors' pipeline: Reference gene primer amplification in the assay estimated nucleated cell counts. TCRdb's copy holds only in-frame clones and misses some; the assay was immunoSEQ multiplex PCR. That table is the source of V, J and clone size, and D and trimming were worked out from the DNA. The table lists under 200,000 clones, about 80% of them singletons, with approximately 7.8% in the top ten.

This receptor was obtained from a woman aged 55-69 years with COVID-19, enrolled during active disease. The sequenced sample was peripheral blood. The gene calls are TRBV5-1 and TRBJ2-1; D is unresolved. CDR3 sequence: CASSLRWLDEQFF. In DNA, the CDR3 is TGCGCCAGCAGCTTACGGTGGTTAGATGAGCAGTTCTTC.